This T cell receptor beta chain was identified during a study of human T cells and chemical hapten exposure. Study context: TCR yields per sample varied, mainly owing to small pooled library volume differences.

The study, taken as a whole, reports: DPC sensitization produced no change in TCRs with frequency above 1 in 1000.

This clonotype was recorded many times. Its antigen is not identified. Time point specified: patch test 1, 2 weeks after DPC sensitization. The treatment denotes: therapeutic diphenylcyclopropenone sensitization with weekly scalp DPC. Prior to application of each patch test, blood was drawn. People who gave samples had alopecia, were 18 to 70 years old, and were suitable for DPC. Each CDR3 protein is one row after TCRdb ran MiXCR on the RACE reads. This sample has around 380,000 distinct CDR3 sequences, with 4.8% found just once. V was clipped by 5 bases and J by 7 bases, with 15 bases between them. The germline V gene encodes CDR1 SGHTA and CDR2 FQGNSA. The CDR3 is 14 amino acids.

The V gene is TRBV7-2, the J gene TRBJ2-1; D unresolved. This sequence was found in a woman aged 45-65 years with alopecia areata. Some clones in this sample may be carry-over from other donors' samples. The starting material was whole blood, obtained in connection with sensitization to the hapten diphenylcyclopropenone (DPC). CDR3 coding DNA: TGTGCCAGCAGCCTCCCCCCGCGTAAGAATGAGCAGTTCTTC. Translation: CASSLPPRKNEQFF.